This TCR beta chain derives from a study of STAT5B mutations in CD4+ large granular lymphocyte leukemia. Study summary: Healthy donors showed HLA-associated enrichment of the CDR3 'QG' motif.

Notes on the study in general: Main leukemic clonotypes were patient-specific, but roughly 25% appeared at low frequency elsewhere. Patient CD4-sorted repertoires stayed more clonal than healthy ones after leukemic-clone removal. Top patient clones used TRBV06 genes more often: 8/27 versus 2/35 in controls.

CDR1 and CDR2 from the germline V gene are SGHVS and FQNEAQ. The V end was cut by 1 base, the J end by 2 bases, with 7 bases between. The CDR3 is made up of 14 amino acids. A word on this clone: Antigen specificity is unknown.

TCRdb's table, derived via immunoSEQ multiplex PCR, lists solely in-frame clones and lacks some. The sample consists of tens of thousands of clones, 70% to 85% of them appearing once. The gene calls are TRBV7-8 and TRBJ2-3; D uncertain. Sequencing was done on a sample of CD4+ T cells from blood buffy coats. This sequence originates from a human donor in good health. The CDR3 DNA follows: TGTGCCAGCAGCTTAGTTGCAGACACAGATACGCAGTATTTT. This codes for CASSLVADTDTQYF. Full variable domain (missing parts from reference TRBV7-8 and TRBJ2-3): GAGVSQSPRYKVAKRGQDVALRCDPISGHVSLFWYQQALGQGPEFLTYFQNEAQLDKSGLPSDRFFAERPEGSVSTLKIQRTQQEDSAVYLCASSLVADTDTQYFGPGTRLTVL.